This entry describes one T cell receptor beta chain. Its antigen is currently not known. No much larger clonotype is one base removed from it; base qualities were not supplied. The data originate from a study of shared clonotypes between healthy human individuals (TCRdb year 2020). Study-wide context: A few men and a couple of women, aged 18 to 49 years, made up the cohort. For each donor, CD4 naive and CD4 memory were each run on three plates, CD8 naive on two plates, and CD8 memory on one plate. Blood TCR repertoires of five healthy adults were deeply sequenced to estimate repertoire size and the extent of clonotype sharing between individuals. Libraries were prepared and TCR repertoires were sequenced by different laboratories using diverse techniques, in order to increase sequencing depth and limit assay-specific biases. Per donor, leukapheresis produced somewhere between about 0.8 and 9 billion PBMCs.

On the study overall, not on this receptor specifically: The small number of donors limited the genetic and exposure-history diversity represented. Compared with non-shared clonotypes, the clonotypes found in all four sorted-subset donors had higher generation probabilities. Incomplete sequencing was indicated by rarefaction of sorted-subset datasets, despite the large sequencing depth. Pairwise subsampling indicated that sequencing depth was expected to affect the degree of clonotype sharing among donors. Sampling was restricted to blood, and TCR repertoires in tissue are likely to differ from TCR repertoires in blood. Naive subsets generally had larger estimated clonotype richness than memory subsets did. Across a few donors, 5% to 6% of naive CD4, roughly 3.5% of naive CD8, 2.3% of memory CD4, and over 0.35% of memory CD8 clonotypes were shared.

Using the deep immunoSEQ assay, TCR CDR3 regions were amplified from genomic DNA by multiplex PCR. Extracted genomic DNA from each cell subset was distributed evenly across all wells of several immunoSEQ 96-well plates, and each plate was treated as a replicate. For sorted subsets, each replicate PCR was loaded with roughly 190 ng genomic DNA, equivalent to 32,000 or so T cell genomes. The purified libraries were quantified using a Qubit 3.0 fluorometer, sized with a Bioanalyzer 2100, and then quantified again using the KAPA Library Quantification kit. A separate single-read 150-cycle Illumina NextSeq 550 flow cell was used to sequence each immunoSEQ 96-well plate. The study's own analysis went as follows. Because the immunoSEQ output held only junctional sequences and lacked quality scores, the filtering could not match the filtering applied to full-length reads. To assign V/J genes and CDR3, sequences were annotated using PyIR, a Python wrapper for IgBLAST v1.9, with IMGT germline references. Reads were removed for weak V/J assignments (E-value above 1e-6), missing CDR3, stop codons, out-of-frame junctions, or ambiguous translated residues. V3J clonotypes were defined as sequences sharing the same inferred V gene, J gene, and CDR3 amino acid sequence. Percentage overlap between repertoires was computed as shared unique clonotypes divided by the size of the smaller repertoire. RTK rarefaction, the Chao1 estimator, and Recon v2.1 estimates of unobserved clonotypes were used to assess repertoire richness. For all TCRbeta clonotypes obtained by the gDNA method from several donors, generation probabilities were computed with OLGA. Sourced from immuneACCESS, this table was stored by TCRdb with only in-frame sequences that have V and J called. A share of the clones is absent; for the studies checked, an unresolved V gene accounts for under half, and the remainder has no known explanation. V and J calls and clone size are copied from that table; D and trimming were computed from the DNA. In this sample the table shows roughly 2.1 million clones, approximately 94% of which occur a single time. The ten largest account for under 2% of the sample.

CDR1 and CDR2, per the germline V gene, are SGHTS and YDEGEE. The CDR3 contains 15 residues, cysteine and phenylalanine counted. Solely the CDR3 DNA is kept, with 45 bases framed from the first base. The junction carries 14 bases between V and J, which are trimmed by 0 bases and 7 bases respectively. CD8 naive samples were obtained by positive selection for CCR7 among CD45RO-negative cells, yielding a CD45RA+CCR7+ population from which TemRA cells were excluded. Donors were healthy HIV-negative adults with no recently reported acute infections or vaccinations. Every donor was a Caucasian adult residing in Nashville, Tennessee, USA. Blood was collected by leukapheresis, and PBMCs were isolated by Ficoll-Histopaque density gradient centrifugation and then cryopreserved in liquid nitrogen vapor phase. Analytical flow cytometry was used to check the purity and quantity of every magnetically sorted T cell population. From each sorted fraction, genomic DNA was isolated and quantified by UV absorbance on a Nanodrop 2000c.

This chain joins TRBV5-8 to TRBJ1-5; the D gene is not confidently resolved. Sequencing was done on a sample of naive CD8+ T cells from PBMCs. Read against the paper, the sample's cell subset or site label means: CD45RA+CCR7+. This sequence originates from a man in his late teens or twenties in good health. Some clones in this sample may be carry-over from other donors' samples. The CDR3 protein is CASSLVSQAGQPQHF. In nucleotides, the sequence is TGTGCCAGCAGCTTGGTTAGTCAGGCCGGGCAGCCCCAGCATTTT.